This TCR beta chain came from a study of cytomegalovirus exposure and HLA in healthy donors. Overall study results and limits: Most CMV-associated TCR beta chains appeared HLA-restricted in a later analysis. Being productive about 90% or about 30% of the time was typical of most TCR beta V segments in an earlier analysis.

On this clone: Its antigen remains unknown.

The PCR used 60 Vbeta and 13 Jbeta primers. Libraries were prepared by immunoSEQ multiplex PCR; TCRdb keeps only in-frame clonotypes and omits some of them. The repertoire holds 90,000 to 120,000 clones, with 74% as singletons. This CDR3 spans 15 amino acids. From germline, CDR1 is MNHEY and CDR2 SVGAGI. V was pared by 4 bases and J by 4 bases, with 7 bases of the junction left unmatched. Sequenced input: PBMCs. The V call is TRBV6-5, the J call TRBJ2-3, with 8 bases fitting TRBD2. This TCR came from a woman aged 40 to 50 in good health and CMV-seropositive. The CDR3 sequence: CASSSGGAYPDTQYF. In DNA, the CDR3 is TGTGCCAGCAGTTCCGGGGGGGCCTATCCAGATACGCAGTATTTT.